This TCR beta chain was observed in a study of blood T cell repertoires in COVID-19. Study at large: T cells, B-cell-depleted T cells, or PBMCs provided the cDNA or gDNA that served as material.

Original methodology: Amplified reference gene primers provided the basis for estimating nucleated cell counts. The data were produced by immunoSEQ multiplex PCR, yet TCRdb's version contains in-frame clones alone and is incomplete. V and J calls and clone size are as listed in that table; D and trimming were resolved from the DNA. The table includes 200,000 to 250,000 clones, roughly 77% detected once. All enrollees were about 18 to 89 years old and from around 25 US areas. Cohort allocation depended upon clinical history that participants reported. The length of the CDR3 is 13 residues. Germline V gives CDR1 MNHEY, CDR2 SVGAGI. V lost 6 bases and J 7 bases, leaving 12 bases between the germline ends.

The source is a middle-aged man who had recovered from COVID-19. J is TRBJ1-4 and V is TRBV6-5; D possibly corresponds to TRBD1 (6 bases). Sequenced: PBMCs or T cells enriched from blood (not recorded which). CDR3 loop: CASSKWTAEKLFF. DNA of the CDR3: TGTGCCAGCAGCAAATGGACAGCTGAAAAACTGTTTTTT.